Presented here are 14 T cell receptor beta chains from one specimen sequenced in a study of T cells after yellow fever vaccination (dated by TCRdb to the late 2010s). The sample's treatment or condition label is to be understood as: live attenuated yellow fever vaccine strain. The method behind the library was 5' RACE. Sequencing was performed on an Illumina HiSeq 2500. The public reads were reanalyzed by TCRdb: fastp trimming at Q25, MiXCR alignment, in-frame beta chains only. When rows share a CDR3 protein, they turn into one entry using the most common DNA and genes. The sample table holds hundreds of thousands of distinct CDR3 sequences, of which 9% to 15% were seen once. Of the sample, more than 13% is held by the ten largest clones. The starting material was PBMCs, obtained on the day of the yellow fever booster vaccination. The source of these receptors is a man under 40 who received the YFV17D yellow fever vaccine.

This clonotype showed up just a few times. The rearrangement joins TRBV11-1 to TRBJ1-3; TRBD1 might be the D (5 bases). The ends were cut back, 2 bases at V and 2 bases at J, with 13 bases in the middle. There are 16 residues in the CDR3. The germline V gene encodes CDR1 SGHAT and CDR2 FQDESV (reference sequence). CDR3 sequence (DNA): TGTGCCAGCAGCTTACAGGGACCCACGACTGGAAACACCATATATTTT. Translating gives CASSLQGPTTGNTIYF.

This clonotype turned up a few times. The chain links TRBV29-1 to TRBJ2-1; D is possibly TRBD2 (6 bases). This CDR3 is built from 12 residues. Germline lookup yields CDR1 SQVTM and CDR2 ANQGSEA. The ends were cut back, 6 bases at V and 9 bases at J, with 15 bases in the middle. The CDR3 coding sequence is TGCAGCGTGACTAGGGTGGCTGGTGAGCAGTTCTTC. This translates into CSVTRVAGEQFF.

This clonotype was picked up a small number of times. This sequence joins TRBV3-1 and TRBJ2-7; no firm D call. Per germline, CDR1 LGHDT and CDR2 YNNKEL (reference sequence). The V gene lost 0 bases and the J gene lost 0 bases, with 9 bases spanning the gap. There are 15 residues in the CDR3. The CDR3 region has the DNA TGTGCCAGCAGCCAAGACAGGTACCACTCCTACGAGCAGTACTTC. Its protein is CASSQDRYHSYEQYF.

In its sample, this clonotype was seen a few times. The chain is built from TRBV20-1 and TRBJ2-5, with 9 bases identical to TRBD2. The CDR3 is made up of 12 amino acids. Trimming took 6 bases from V and 5 from J; bases not matched to a gene: 4. The germline V gene has CDR1 DFQATT and CDR2 SNEGSKA (reference sequence). The CDR3 coding sequence is TGCAGTGCGGTTAGCGGGAGCGAGACCCAGTACTTC. It encodes CSAVSGSETQYF.

In its sample, this clonotype was seen a few times. DNA of the CDR3: TGTGCCAGCAGTCCTGGGGAGAACACTGAAGCTTTCTTT. Translated, it gives CASSPGENTEAFF. This chain links TRBV6-5 with TRBJ1-1; D uncertain. Trimming removed 5 bases from V and 1 base from J, with 8 bases in between. Germline V CDR1 and CDR2: MNHEY, SVGAGI. The CDR3 consists of 13 residues.

This clonotype appeared a few times. The chain is built from TRBV7-8 and TRBJ2-3, with TRBD1 identical over 7 bases. From germline, CDR1 is SGHVS and CDR2 FQNEAQ. The trim removed 5 bases at V and 5 bases at J, leaving 13 bases unmatched. The CDR3 spans 16 residues. In DNA form, the CDR3 reads TGTGCCAGCAGCCCGAGGACAGGCCCGGTAGGAGATACGCAGTATTTT. Protein: CASSPRTGPVGDTQYF.

This clonotype was counted many times. The J gene is TRBJ1-1, the V gene TRBV29-1; no clear D. The ends were cut back, 3 bases at V and 1 base at J, with 3 bases in the middle. There are 11 residues in the CDR3. Germline V CDR1 and CDR2: SQVTM, ANQGSEA. CDR3 DNA sequence: TGCAGCGTTGAGAGGAACACTGAAGCTTTCTTT. Translation gives CSVERNTEAFF.

This clonotype was detected a few times. The chain carries TRBV5-6 and TRBJ2-7; 7 bases line up with TRBD2. The CDR3 has 16 amino acids. Germline loops: CDR1 SGHDT, CDR2 YYEEEE. The V segment lost 4 bases and the J segment 2 bases; nucleotides outside the gene matches: 12. CDR3: CASSPVHAGAPYEQYF. For the CDR3, the DNA is TGTGCCAGCAGCCCTGTTCACGCGGGAGCCCCCTACGAGCAGTACTTC.

The chain recombines TRBV6-1 with TRBJ2-7; D uncertain. CDR3 size: 14 residues. Germline V CDR1 and CDR2: MNHNS, SASEGT. The V and J ends lost 7 bases and 4 bases respectively, with 17 bases between them. The CDR3 sequence is CASTDGPSGYEQYF. The CDR3 DNA follows: TGTGCCAGCACCGACGGACCTTCTGGGTACGAGCAGTACTTC.

This clonotype was counted at least ten times. The genes are TRBV12-3 or TRBV12-4 and TRBJ2-7; D is ambiguous. This CDR3 spans 11 amino acids. Trimming pared 6 bases from V and 5 bases from J, leaving 8 bases between. The CDR3 nucleotides are TGTGCCAGCAGCAGACGGAACGAGCAGTACTTC. It yields the protein CASSRRNEQYF.

This clonotype was detected only a few times. CDR3 region: CASSIGTSNYNEQFF. The CDR3 nucleotides are TGTGCCAGTAGTATAGGGACTAGTAATTACAATGAGCAGTTCTTC. This chain joins TRBV19 and TRBJ2-1, with TRBD2 identical over 7 bases. The germline V gene has CDR1 LNHDA and CDR2 SQIVND (reference sequence). V dropped 1 base and J dropped 4; count of bases not matched to a gene: 4. The CDR3 sequence is 15 residues long.

This clonotype was detected a few times. CDR3 nucleotide sequence: TGTGCCAGCAGCCTAGGGCATTTGGATAGGGGAAATACGCAGTATTTT. It specifies CASSLGHLDRGNTQYF. The chain combines TRBV12-3 or TRBV12-4 with TRBJ2-3, with D possibly TRBD1 on 5 matching bases. Trimming stripped 6 bases from V and 7 bases from J, with 23 bases between. The CDR3 loop spans 16 amino acids.

This clonotype was counted at least ten times. The chain links TRBV5-1 to TRBJ2-3; possibly TRBD1 for D (5 bases). There are 15 residues in the CDR3. Germline-derived CDR1 and CDR2 are SGHRS and YFSETQ. Trimming left V 3 bases short and J 0 bases short, with 11 bases between. Here the CDR3 DNA reads TGCGCCAGCAGCTACCGGACACCGAGCACAGATACGCAGTATTTT. Its translation is CASSYRTPSTDTQYF.

This clonotype was recorded a few times. The chain is built from TRBV15 and TRBJ2-7; weak D call: TRBD2 (5 bases). The CDR3 contains 15 residues. Germline CDR1 and CDR2: LNHNV and YYDKDF (reference sequence). Trimming pared 3 bases from V and 3 bases from J, leaving 15 bases between. The CDR3 spells CATSSGKRSHYEQYF. CDR3 bases: TGTGCCACCAGCAGTGGTAAGCGGTCCCACTACGAGCAGTACTTC.